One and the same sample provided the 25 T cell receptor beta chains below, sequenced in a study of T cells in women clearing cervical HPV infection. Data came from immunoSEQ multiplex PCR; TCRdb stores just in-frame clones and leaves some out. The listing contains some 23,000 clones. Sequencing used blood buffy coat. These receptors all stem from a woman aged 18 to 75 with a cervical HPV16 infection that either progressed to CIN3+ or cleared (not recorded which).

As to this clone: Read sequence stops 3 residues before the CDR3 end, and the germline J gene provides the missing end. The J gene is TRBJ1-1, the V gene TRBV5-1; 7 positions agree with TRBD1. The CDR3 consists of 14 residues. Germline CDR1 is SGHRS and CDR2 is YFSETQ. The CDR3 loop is CASSLGWTGEEAFF. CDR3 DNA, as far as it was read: TGCGCCAGCAGCTTGGGTTGGACAGGAGAAGAA. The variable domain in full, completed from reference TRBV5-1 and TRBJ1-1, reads KAGVTQTPRYLIKTRGQQVTLSCSPISGHRSVSWYQQTPGQGLQFLFEYFSETQRNKGNFPGRFSGRQFSNSRSEMNVSTLELGDSALYLCASSLGWTGEEAFFGQGTRLTVV.

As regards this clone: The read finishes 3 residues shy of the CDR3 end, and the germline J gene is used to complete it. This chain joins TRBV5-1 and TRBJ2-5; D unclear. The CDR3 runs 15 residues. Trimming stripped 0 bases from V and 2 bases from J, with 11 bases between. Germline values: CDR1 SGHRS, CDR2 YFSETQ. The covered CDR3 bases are TGCGCCAGCAGCTTGGTCGGTTACTTACAAGAGACC. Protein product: CASSLVGYLQET. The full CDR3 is CASSLVGYLQETQYF.

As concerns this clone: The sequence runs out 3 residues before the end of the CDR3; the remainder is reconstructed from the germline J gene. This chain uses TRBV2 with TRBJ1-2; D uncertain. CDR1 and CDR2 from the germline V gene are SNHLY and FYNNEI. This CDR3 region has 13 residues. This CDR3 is CASSDSGSLDYTF. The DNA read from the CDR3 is TGTGCCAGCAGTGACTCGGGGTCCCTCGAC.

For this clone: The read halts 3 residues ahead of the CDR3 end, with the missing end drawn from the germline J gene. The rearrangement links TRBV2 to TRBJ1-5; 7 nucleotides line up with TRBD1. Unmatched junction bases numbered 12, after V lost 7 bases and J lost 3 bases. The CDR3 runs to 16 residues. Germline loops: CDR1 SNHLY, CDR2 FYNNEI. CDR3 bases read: TGTGCCAGCAACCTCTTGGGGACAGAAAACAATCAGCCC. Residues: CASNLLGTENNQP. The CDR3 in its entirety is CASNLLGTENNQPQHF.

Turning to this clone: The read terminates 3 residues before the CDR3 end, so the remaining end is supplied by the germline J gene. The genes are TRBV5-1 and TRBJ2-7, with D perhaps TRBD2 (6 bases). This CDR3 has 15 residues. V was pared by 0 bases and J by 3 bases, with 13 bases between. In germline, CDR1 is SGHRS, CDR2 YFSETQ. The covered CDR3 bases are TGCGCCAGCAGCTTGGGAGTTGGGGGGAGCTACGAG. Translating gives CASSLGVGGSYE. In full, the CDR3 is CASSLGVGGSYEQYF.

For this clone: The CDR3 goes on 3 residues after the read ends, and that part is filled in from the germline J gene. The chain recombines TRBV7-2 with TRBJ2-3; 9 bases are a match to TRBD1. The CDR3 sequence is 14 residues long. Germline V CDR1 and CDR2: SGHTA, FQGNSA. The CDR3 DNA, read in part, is TGTGCCAGCAGCACCCGGACAGGGGATCAGCCG. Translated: CASSTRTGDQP. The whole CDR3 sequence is CASSTRTGDQPQYF.

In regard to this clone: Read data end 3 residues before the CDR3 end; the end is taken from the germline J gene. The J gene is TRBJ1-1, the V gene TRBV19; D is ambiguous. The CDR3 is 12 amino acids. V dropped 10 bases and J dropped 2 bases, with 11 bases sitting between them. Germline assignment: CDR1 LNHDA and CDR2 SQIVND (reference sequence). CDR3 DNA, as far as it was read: TGTGCCATAAGCGGAGCAAACACTGAA. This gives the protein CAISGANTE. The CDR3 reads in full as CAISGANTEAFF.

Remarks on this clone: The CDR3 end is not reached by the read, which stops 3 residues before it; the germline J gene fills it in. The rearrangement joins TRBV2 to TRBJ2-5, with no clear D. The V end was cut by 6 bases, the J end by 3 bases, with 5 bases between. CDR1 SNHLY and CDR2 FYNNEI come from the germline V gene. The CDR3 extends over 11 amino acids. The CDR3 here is CASRREETQYF. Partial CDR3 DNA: TGTGCCAGCAGAAGGGAAGAGACC.

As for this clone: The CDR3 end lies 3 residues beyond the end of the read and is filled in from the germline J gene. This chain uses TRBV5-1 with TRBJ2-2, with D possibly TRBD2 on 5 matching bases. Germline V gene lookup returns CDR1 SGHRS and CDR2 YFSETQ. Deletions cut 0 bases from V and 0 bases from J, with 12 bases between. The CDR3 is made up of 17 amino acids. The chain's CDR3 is CASSLDSAGANTGELFF. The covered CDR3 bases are TGCGCCAGCAGCTTGGATTCGGCGGGTGCGAACACCGGGGAG.

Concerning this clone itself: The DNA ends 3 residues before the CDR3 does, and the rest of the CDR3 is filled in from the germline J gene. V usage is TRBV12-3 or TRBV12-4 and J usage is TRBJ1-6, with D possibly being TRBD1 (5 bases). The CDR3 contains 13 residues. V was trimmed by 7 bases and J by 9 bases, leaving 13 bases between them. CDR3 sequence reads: CASTLGGGSPLHF. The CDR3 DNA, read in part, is TGTGCCAGCACTCTTGGGGGGGGTTCACCC.

The covered CDR3 bases are TGCGCCAGCAGCGACGGACTAGCGGGTTCCGGGGAG. Translating gives CASSDGLAGSGE. The full CDR3 sequence reads CASSDGLAGSGELFF. The chain has TRBV5-1 and TRBJ2-2; the match to TRBD2 covers 11 bases. The read ends 3 residues before the CDR3 terminus; that terminus is restored from the germline J gene. In germline, CDR1 is SGHRS, CDR2 YFSETQ. The CDR3 extends over 15 amino acids. Germline trimming cut 4 bases from V and 6 bases from J; bases unmatched to any gene: 5.

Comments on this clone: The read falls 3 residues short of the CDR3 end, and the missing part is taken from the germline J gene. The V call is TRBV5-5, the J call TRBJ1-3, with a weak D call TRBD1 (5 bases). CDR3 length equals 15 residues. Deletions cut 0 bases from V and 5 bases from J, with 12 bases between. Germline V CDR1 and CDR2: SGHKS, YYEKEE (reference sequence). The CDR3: CASSLALQGRNTIYF. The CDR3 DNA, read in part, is TGTGCCAGCAGCTTGGCCCTTCAGGGAAGAAACACC. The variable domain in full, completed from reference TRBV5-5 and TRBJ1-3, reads DAGVTQSPTHLIKTRGQQVTLRCSPISGHKSVSWYQQVLGQGPQFIFQYYEKEERGRGNFPDRFSARQFPNYSSELNVNALLLGDSALYLCASSLALQGRNTIYFGEGSWLTVV.

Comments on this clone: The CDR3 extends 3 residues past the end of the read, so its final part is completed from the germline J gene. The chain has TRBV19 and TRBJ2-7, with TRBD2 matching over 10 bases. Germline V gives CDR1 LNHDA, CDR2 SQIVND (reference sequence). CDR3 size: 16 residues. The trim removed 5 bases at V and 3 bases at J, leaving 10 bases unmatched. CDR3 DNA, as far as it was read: TGTGCCAGTAGTGTAAACAGCGGGAGGGGAAACTACGAG. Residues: CASSVNSGRGNYE. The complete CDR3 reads CASSVNSGRGNYEQYF.

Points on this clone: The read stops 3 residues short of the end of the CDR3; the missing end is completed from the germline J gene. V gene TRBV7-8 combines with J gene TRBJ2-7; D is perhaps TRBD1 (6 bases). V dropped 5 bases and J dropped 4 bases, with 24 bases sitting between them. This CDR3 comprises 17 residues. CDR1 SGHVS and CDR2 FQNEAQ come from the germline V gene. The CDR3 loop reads CASSTRPDSKTIYEQYF. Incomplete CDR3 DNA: TGTGCCAGCAGCACACGACCGGACAGCAAAACAATATACGAG.

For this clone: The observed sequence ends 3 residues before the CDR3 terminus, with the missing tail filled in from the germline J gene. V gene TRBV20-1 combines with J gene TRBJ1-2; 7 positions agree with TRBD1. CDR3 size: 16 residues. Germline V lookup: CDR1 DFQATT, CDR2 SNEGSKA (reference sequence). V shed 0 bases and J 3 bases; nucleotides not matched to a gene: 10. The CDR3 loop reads CSARDFFEGADYGYTF. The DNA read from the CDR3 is TGCAGTGCTAGAGATTTTTTTGAGGGGGCTGACTATGGC.

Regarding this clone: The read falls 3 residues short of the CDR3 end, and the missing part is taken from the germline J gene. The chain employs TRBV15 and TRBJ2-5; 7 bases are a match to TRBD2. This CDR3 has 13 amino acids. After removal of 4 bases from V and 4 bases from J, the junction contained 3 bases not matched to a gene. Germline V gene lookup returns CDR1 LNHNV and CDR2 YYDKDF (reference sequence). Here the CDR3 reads CATSTIAGETQYF. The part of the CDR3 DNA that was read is TGTGCCACCAGCACCATAGCGGGAGAGACC.

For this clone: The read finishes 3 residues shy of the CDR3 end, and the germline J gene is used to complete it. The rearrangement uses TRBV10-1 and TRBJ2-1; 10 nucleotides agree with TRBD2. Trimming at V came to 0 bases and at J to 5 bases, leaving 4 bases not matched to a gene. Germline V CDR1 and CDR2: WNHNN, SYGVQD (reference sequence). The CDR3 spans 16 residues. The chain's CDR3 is CASSESRTSGHNEQFF. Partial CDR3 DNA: TGCGCCAGCAGTGAGTCGCGGACTAGCGGACACAATGAG.

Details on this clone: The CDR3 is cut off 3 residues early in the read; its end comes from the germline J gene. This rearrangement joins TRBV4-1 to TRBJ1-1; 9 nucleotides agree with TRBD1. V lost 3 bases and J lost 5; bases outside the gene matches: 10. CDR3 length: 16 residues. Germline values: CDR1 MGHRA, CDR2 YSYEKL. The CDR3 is CASSHTGTGRRTEAFF. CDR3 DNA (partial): TGCGCCAGCAGCCACACCGGGACAGGGAGAAGGACTGAA.

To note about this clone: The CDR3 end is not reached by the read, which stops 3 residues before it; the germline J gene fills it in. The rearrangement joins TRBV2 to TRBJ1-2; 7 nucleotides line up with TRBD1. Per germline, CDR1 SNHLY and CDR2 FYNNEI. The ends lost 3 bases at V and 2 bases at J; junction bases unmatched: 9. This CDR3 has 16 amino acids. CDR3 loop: CASSDLMAGGNYGYTF. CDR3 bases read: TGTGCCAGCAGTGATTTGATGGCAGGGGGGAACTATGGC.

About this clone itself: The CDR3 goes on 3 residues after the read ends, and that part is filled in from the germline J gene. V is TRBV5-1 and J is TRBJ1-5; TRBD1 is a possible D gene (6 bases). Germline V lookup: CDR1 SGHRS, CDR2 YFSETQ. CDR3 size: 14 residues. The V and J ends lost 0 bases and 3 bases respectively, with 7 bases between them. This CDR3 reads CASSLEGDNQPQHF. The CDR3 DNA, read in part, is TGCGCCAGCAGCTTGGAGGGGGACAATCAGCCC.

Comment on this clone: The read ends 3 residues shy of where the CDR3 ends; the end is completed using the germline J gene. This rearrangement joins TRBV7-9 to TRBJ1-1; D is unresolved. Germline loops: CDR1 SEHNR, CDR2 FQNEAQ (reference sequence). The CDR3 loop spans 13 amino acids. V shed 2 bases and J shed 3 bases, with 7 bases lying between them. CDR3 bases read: TGTGCCAGCAGCTTATCAGTGGACACTGAA. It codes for CASSLSVDTE. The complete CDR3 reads CASSLSVDTEAFF.

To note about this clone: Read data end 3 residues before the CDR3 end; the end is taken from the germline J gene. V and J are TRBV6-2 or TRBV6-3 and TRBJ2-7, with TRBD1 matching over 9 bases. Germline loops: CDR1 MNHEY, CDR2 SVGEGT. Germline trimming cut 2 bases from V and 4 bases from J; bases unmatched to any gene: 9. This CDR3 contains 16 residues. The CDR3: CASSYVPGQGKYEQYF. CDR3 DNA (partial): TGTGCCAGCAGTTACGTCCCGGGACAGGGCAAGTACGAG.

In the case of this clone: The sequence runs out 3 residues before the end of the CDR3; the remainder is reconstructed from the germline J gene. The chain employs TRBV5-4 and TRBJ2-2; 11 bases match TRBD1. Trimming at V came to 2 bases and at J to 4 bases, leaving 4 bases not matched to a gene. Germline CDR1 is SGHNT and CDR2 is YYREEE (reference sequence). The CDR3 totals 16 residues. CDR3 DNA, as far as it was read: TGTGCCAGCAGCTTTCCAGGACAGGGGGCCACCGGGGAG. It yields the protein CASSFPGQGATGE. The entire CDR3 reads CASSFPGQGATGELFF.

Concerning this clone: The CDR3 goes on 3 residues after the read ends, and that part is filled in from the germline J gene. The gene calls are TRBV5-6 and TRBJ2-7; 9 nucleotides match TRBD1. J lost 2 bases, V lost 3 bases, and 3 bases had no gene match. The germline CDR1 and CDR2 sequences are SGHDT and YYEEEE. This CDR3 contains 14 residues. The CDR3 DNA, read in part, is TGTGCCAGCAGCTGGGGACAGGGAACCTACGAG. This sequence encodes CASSWGQGTYE. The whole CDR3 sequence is CASSWGQGTYEQYF.

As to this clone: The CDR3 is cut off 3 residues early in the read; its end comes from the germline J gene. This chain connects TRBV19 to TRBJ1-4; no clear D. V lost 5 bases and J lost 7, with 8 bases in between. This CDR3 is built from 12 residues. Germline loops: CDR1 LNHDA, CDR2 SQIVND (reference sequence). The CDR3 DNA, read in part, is TGTGCCAGTAGTCTGTTCGGTGAAAAA. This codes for CASSLFGEK. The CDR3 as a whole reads CASSLFGEKLFF.